The T cell receptor beta chain described here comes from a study of T cells in tumors after PD-1 blockade. Sequencing was performed with immunoSEQ multiplex PCR; in TCRdb, only in-frame clones are kept and a portion is missing. Here the sample spans 60,000 or so clones, roughly 75% being singletons. V lost 2 bases and J 1 base, leaving 6 bases between the germline ends. There are 15 residues in the CDR3. In germline, CDR1 is SGHAT, CDR2 FQDESV (reference sequence). Here the sequenced sample was PBMCs, taken before anti-PD-1 treatment. This rearrangement joins TRBV11-1 to TRBJ2-6; no reliable D call. The receptor was isolated from a human donor with basal cell carcinoma. The DNA of the CDR3 is TGTGCCAGCAGCTTATTCCGGTCTGGGGCCAACGTCCTGACTTTC. It codes for CASSLFRSGANVLTF.